Presented here are 13 T cell receptor beta chains from one specimen sequenced in a study of cytomegalovirus exposure and HLA in healthy donors. Sequenced by immunoSEQ multiplex PCR; TCRdb stores in-frame clones only, minus some. The data hold about 58,000 clones, with about nine tenths observed a single time. Sequenced: PBMCs. These receptors were collected from a young man in good health and CMV-seronegative.

This sequence joins TRBV6-1 and TRBJ2-3; weak D call: TRBD2 (5 bases). Looked up from germline, CDR1 is MNHNS and CDR2 is SASEGT. This CDR3 comprises 15 residues. V lost 1 base to trimming and J lost 0 bases, with 8 bases between them. The CDR3 sequence is CASSEGWTSTDTQYF. CDR3 nucleotides: TGTGCCAGCAGTGAAGGGTGGACTAGCACAGATACGCAGTATTTT.

The chain combines TRBV4-3 with TRBJ2-5; 11 bases agree with TRBD1. The CDR3 has 15 amino acids. Germline V gene data show CDR1 as LGHNA and CDR2 as YSLEER. Trimming removed 2 bases from V and 5 bases from J; junction bases left unmatched: 4. CDR3 nucleotide sequence: TGCGCCAGCAGCCAAAGGACAGGGGGCAGGGAGACCCAGTACTTC. It translates to CASSQRTGGRETQYF.

This rearrangement joins TRBV19 to TRBJ2-3, with 10 bases that match TRBD2. The V segment lost 0 bases and the J segment 5 bases; nucleotides outside the gene matches: 8. Germline lookup yields CDR1 LNHDA and CDR2 SQIVND (reference sequence). The CDR3 has 17 residues. Here the CDR3 DNA reads TGTGCCAGTAGTATAGATGGCCCCTCTAGCGGGAGAGATACGCAGTATTTT. This sequence encodes CASSIDGPSSGRDTQYF.

The rearrangement joins TRBV7-9 to TRBJ2-4, with D perhaps matching TRBD1 (6 bases). V was trimmed by 5 bases and J by 2 bases, leaving 16 bases between them. Germline V gives CDR1 SEHNR, CDR2 FQNEAQ (reference sequence). This CDR3 spans 16 amino acids. This CDR3 is CASSPPPGETKNIQYF. CDR3 in DNA: TGTGCCAGCAGCCCTCCCCCAGGGGAAACCAAAAACATTCAGTACTTC.

The rearrangement uses TRBV11-2 and TRBJ2-7; D may be TRBD2 (6 bases). Germline V gives CDR1 SGHAT, CDR2 FQNNGV. V gave up 5 bases and J gave up 0 bases, with 17 bases separating them. The CDR3 sequence is 16 residues long. Written as DNA, the CDR3 is TGTGCCAGCAGCCGGGGCGGGCTAGCGTCCTCCTACGAGCAGTACTTC. Protein: CASSRGGLASSYEQYF.

The chain uses TRBV30 and TRBJ2-3; 7 positions agree with TRBD1. Germline-derived CDR1 and CDR2 are GTSNPN and SVGIG (reference sequence). Germline trimming cut 4 bases from V and 0 bases from J; bases unmatched to any gene: 4. This CDR3 spans 14 amino acids. The CDR3 DNA reads as TGTGCCTGGACCGTGACAGGGAGCACAGATACGCAGTATTTT. This codes for CAWTVTGSTDTQYF. The entire variable domain, with the rest obtained from reference TRBV30 and TRBJ2-3, is as follows: SQTIHQWPATLVQPVGSPLSLECTVEGTSNPNLYWYRQAAGRGLQLLFYSVGIGQISSEVPQNLSASRPQDRQFILSSKKLLLSDSGFYLCAWTVTGSTDTQYFGPGTRLTVL.

This clone came up a few times. This rearrangement joins TRBV6-1 to TRBJ2-4; 12 positions match TRBD2. The CDR3 runs 15 residues. V shed 1 base, J shed 9 bases, and the junction held 4 bases outside the gene matches. Germline lookup yields CDR1 MNHNS and CDR2 SASEGT. DNA of the CDR3: TGTGCCAGCAGTGAAGTATCTAGCGGGAGGGGCATTCAGTACTTC. Its protein is CASSEVSSGRGIQYF.

The J gene is TRBJ2-5, the V gene TRBV6-6; D gene ambiguous. V was pared by 2 bases and J by 2 bases, with 9 bases between. CDR1 and CDR2 (germline): MNHNY, SVGAGI (reference sequence). The CDR3 loop spans 14 amino acids. The CDR3 protein is CASSYLGFQETQYF. CDR3 nucleotides: TGTGCCAGCAGTTACCTCGGGTTTCAAGAGACCCAGTACTTC.

This chain connects TRBV27 to TRBJ1-1; 8 bases line up with TRBD1. Germline CDR1 reads MNHEY; CDR2 reads SMNVEV (reference sequence). V lost 5 bases and J lost 0; bases outside the gene matches: 5. This CDR3 comprises 15 residues. CDR3 in DNA: TGTGCCAGCAGTCTGGGGACAGGAATGAACACTGAAGCTTTCTTT. Encoded protein: CASSLGTGMNTEAFF.

V usage is TRBV28 and J usage is TRBJ1-5; D is uncertain. With 5 bases removed from V and 0 bases from J, the gap between germline ends came to 14 bases. Germline values: CDR1 MDHEN, CDR2 SYDVKM. The CDR3 sequence is 16 residues long. CDR3 bases: TGTGCCAGCAGTCATTTTGAGGGAGGTAGCAATCAGCCCCAGCATTTT. Residues: CASSHFEGGSNQPQHF. Full variable domain (remainder filled in from reference TRBV28 and TRBJ1-5): DVKVTQSSRYLVKRTGEKVFLECVQDMDHENMFWYRQDPGLGLRLIYFSYDVKMKEKGDIPEGYSVSREKKERFSLILESASTNQTSMYLCASSHFEGGSNQPQHFGDGTRLSIL.

The chain recombines TRBV10-1 with TRBJ2-5; D is possibly TRBD1 (5 bases). CDR1 is WNHNN and CDR2 is SYGVQD in the germline V gene (reference sequence). Between the trimmed V and J ends, which lost 0 bases and 1 base, there was a span of 9 bases. The CDR3 has 15 amino acids. The DNA for the CDR3 is TGCGCCAGCAGTGAGTCAGGACAAATCCAAGAGACCCAGTACTTC. Protein: CASSESGQIQETQYF.

V is TRBV29-1 and J is TRBJ2-6; no clear D. Germline V gene data show CDR1 as SQVTM and CDR2 as ANQGSEA. There are 14 residues in the CDR3. Between the trimmed V and J ends, which lost 0 bases and 0 bases, there was a span of 3 bases. In DNA form, the CDR3 reads TGCAGCGTTGAAGACGGCTCTGGGGCCAACGTCCTGACTTTC. Amino acid sequence: CSVEDGSGANVLTF.

The V call is TRBV7-9, the J call TRBJ2-1; TRBD1 agrees at 9 bases. From germline, CDR1 is SEHNR and CDR2 FQNEAQ (reference sequence). V lost 7 bases to trimming and J lost 3 bases; unmatched junction nucleotides: 7. This CDR3 contains 15 residues. The CDR3 region is CASTTDRGLYNEQFF. CDR3 DNA sequence: TGTGCCAGCACCACGGACAGGGGTCTCTACAATGAGCAGTTCTTC.